This T cell receptor (beta chain) was observed in a study of post-analysis software for immune sequencing data. Findings of the study overall: TRBV5-6, TRBV5-1 and TRBV20-1 belonged to a set of roughly 5 TRBV segments that were more frequent in patients than controls. Significantly lower normalized Chao1 diversity was found in patients with multiple sclerosis relative to controls.

Turning to this clonotype: Its antigen is unknown.

Germline-derived CDR1 and CDR2 are SGHTA and FQGNSA. The CDR3 is made up of 15 amino acids. The V and J ends lost 3 bases and 6 bases respectively, with 15 bases between them. Presence of unique molecular identifiers characterized the TCR beta cDNA libraries. TCRdb redid the calling of the PCR reads with MiXCR, one entry per CDR3 protein. Of approximately 660,000 distinct CDR3 sequences detected, roughly three fifths appear once; the ten largest clones hold 10% to 12%. This clonotype was sampled from a girl aged 2 to 10 with multiple sclerosis. The J gene is TRBJ2-1, the V gene TRBV7-2, with D perhaps matching TRBD2 (6 bases). Sequencing used blood. CDR3 bases: TGTGCCAGCAGCTTGATGGGAGGTTTAGGCAATGAGCAGTTCTTC. Its protein product is CASSLMGGLGNEQFF.